This T cell receptor (beta chain) was sequenced in a study of blood T cell repertoires in COVID-19. At the level of the study: From the United States, Italy and Spain came samples of acute and convalescent COVID-19. The analysed material was cDNA or gDNA that came from T cells, B-cell-depleted T cells, or PBMCs.

V lost 4 bases and J lost 4; bases outside the gene matches: 5. Germline loops: CDR1 LNHNV, CDR2 YYDKDF (reference sequence). This CDR3 region has 14 residues. How the authors handled the data: By means of reference gene primer amplification, nucleated cell counts were estimated. Method: immunoSEQ multiplex PCR; TCRdb's copy keeps in-frame clones and lacks some. The DNA gave D and trimming, while V, J and clone size come from that table. Of tens of thousands of clones in the sample, just over 90% were seen once. Input material: peripheral blood. This TCR was sampled from a human donor in a cohort sampled during active COVID-19. The J gene is TRBJ2-7, the V gene TRBV15; 9 bases agree with TRBD2. The CDR3 loop is CATSTAGGRYEQYF. CDR3 coding DNA: TGTGCCACCAGCACCGCGGGAGGGAGATACGAGCAGTACTTC.